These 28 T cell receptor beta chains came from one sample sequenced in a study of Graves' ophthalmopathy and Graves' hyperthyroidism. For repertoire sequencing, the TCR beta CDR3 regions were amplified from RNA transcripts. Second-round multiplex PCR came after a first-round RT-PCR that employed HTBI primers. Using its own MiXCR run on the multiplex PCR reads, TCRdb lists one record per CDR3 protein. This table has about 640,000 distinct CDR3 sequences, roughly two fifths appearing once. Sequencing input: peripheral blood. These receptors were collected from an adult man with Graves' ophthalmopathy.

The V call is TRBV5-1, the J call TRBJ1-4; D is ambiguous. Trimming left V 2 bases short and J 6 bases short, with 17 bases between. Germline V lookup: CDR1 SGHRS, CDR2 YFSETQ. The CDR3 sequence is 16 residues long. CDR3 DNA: TGCGCCAGCAGCTTAACCGGACCTCAATTGCATGAAAAACTGTTTTTT. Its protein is CASSLTGPQLHEKLFF.

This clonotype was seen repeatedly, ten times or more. In DNA, the CDR3 is TGTGCCAGCAGCTTAGAGTGGGTTGGCTACACCTTC. Amino acid sequence: CASSLEWVGYTF. This chain connects TRBV7-2 to TRBJ1-2; the D is unclear. The CDR3 runs 12 residues. The germline CDR1 and CDR2 sequences are SGHTA and FQGNSA. Trimming left V 1 base short and J 7 bases short, with 7 bases between.

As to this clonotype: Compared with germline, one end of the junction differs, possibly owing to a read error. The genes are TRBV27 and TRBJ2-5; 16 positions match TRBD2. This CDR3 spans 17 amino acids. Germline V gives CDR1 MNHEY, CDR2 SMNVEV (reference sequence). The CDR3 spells CARSPGLAGGLGETQYF. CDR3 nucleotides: TGTGCCCGCAGTCCGGGACTAGCGGGAGGGCTCGGGGAGACCCAGTACTTC.

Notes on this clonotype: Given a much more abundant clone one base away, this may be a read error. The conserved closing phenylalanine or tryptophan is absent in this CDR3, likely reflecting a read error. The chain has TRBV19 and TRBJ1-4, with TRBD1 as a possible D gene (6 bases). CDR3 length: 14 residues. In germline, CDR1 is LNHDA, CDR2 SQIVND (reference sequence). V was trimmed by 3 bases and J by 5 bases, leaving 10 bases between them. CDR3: CASSIWQGNEKLFS. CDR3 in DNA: TGTGCCAGTAGTATTTGGCAGGGGAATGAAAAACTGTTTTCT.

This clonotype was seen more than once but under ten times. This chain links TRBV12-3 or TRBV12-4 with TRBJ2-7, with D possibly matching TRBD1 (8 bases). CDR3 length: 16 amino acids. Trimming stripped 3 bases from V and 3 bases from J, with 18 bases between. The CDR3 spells CASSFGGGDRNYEQYF. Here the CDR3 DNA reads TGTGCCAGCAGTTTTGGGGGGGGGGACAGGAACTACGAGCAGTACTTC.

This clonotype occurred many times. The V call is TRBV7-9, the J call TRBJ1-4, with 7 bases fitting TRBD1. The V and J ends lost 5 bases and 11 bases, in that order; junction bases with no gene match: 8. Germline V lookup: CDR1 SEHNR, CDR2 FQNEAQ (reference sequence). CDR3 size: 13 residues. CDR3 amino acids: CASSIGLTGKLFF. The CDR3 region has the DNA TGTGCCAGCAGCATAGGATTGACAGGGAAACTGTTTTTT.

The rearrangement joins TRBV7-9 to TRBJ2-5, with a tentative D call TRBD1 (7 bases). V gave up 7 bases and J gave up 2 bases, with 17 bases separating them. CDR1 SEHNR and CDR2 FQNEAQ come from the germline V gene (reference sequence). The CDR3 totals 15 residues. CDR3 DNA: TGTGCCAGCACAGCGCTACAGGGGAGGCAAGAGACCCAGTACTTC. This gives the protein CASTALQGRQETQYF. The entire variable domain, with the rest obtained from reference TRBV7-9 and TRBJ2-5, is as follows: DTGVSQNPRHKITKRGQNVTFRCDPISEHNRLYWYRQTLGQGPEFLTYFQNEAQLEKSRLLSDRFSAERPKGSFSTLEIQRTEQGDSAMYLCASTALQGRQETQYFGPGTRLLVL.

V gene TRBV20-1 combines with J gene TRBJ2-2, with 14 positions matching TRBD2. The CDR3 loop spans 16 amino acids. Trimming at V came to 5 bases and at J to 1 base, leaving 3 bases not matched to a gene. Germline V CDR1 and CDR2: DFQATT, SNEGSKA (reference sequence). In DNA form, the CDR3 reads TGCAGTGCTCTTGGACTAGCGGGGGGGAACACCGGGGAGCTGTTTTTT. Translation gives CSALGLAGGNTGELFF.

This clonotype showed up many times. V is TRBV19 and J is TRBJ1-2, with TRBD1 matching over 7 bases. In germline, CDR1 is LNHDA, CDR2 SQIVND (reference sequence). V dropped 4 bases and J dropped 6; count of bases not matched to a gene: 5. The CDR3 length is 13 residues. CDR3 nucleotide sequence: TGTGCCAGTAGTAACCGACAGGGAGATGGCTACACCTTC. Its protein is CASSNRQGDGYTF. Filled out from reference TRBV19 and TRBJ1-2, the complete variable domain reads DGGITQSPKYLFRKEGQNVTLSCEQNLNHDAMYWYRQDPGQGLRLIYYSQIVNDFQKGDIAEGYSVSREKKESFPLTVTSAQKNPTAFYLCASSNRQGDGYTFGSGTRLTVV.

This CDR3 is CAISEAVGGRTTYGYTF. In DNA form, the CDR3 reads TGTGCCATCAGTGAGGCCGTCGGGGGACGGACGACCTATGGCTACACCTTC. The gene calls are TRBV10-3 and TRBJ1-2; a weak D match, TRBD1 (5 bases). The CDR3 is 17 amino acids. V lost 2 bases to trimming and J lost 4 bases, with 20 bases between them. Germline V gene lookup returns CDR1 ENHRY and CDR2 SYGVKD.

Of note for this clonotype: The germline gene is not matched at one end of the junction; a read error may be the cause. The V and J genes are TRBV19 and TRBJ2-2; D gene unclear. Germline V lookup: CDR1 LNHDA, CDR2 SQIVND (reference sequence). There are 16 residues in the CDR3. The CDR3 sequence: CVSSIGSVGNTGELFF. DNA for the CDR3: TGTGTCAGTAGTATCGGTTCGGTCGGGAACACCGGGGAGCTGTTTTTT.

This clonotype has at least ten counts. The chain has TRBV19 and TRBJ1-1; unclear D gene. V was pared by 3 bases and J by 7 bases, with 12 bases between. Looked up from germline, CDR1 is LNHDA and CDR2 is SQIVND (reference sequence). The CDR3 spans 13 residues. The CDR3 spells CASSISLGIEAFF. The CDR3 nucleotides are TGTGCCAGTAGTATTAGTTTGGGGATTGAAGCTTTCTTT.

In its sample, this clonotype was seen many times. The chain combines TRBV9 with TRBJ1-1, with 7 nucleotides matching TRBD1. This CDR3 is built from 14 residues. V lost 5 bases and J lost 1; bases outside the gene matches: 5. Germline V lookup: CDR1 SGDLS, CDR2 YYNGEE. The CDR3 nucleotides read TGTGCCAGCAGTGCCGGGACAGCGAACACTGAAGCTTTCTTT. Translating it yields CASSAGTANTEAFF.

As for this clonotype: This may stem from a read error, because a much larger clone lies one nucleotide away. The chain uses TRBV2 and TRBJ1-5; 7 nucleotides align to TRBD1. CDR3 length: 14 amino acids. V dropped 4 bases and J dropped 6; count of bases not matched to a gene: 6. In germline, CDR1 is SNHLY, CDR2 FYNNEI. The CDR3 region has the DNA TGTGCCAGCAGTGCGACAGGGATGGGTCAGCCCCAGCATTTT. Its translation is CASSATGMGQPQHF.

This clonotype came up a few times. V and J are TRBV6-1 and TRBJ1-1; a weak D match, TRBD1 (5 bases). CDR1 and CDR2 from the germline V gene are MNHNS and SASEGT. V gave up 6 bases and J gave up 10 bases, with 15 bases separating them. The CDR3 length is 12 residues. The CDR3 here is CASSANRLRAFF. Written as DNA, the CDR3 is TGTGCCAGCAGCGCGAACAGGCTTAGAGCTTTCTTT.

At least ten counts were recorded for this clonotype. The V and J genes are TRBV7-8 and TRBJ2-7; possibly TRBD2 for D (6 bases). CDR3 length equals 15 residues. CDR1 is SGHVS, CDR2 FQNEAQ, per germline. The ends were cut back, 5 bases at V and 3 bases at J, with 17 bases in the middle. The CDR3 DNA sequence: TGTGCCAGCAGCGAATTCGAGGCAGCGGGCTACGAGCAGTACTTC. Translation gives CASSEFEAAGYEQYF.

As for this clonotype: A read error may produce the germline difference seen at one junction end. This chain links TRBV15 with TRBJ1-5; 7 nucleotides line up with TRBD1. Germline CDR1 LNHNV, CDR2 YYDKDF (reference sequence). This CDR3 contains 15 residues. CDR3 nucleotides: TGTGCCGCCAGCAGACCGACAGGGTTTAGTCAGCCCCAGCATTTT. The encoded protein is CAASRPTGFSQPQHF.

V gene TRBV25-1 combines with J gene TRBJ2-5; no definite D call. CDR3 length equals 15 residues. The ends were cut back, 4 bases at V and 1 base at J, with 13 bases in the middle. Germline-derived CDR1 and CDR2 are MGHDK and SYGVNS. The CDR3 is CASSADSGSQETQYF. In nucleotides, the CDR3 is TGTGCCAGCAGTGCCGATAGTGGCTCCCAAGAGACCCAGTACTTC.

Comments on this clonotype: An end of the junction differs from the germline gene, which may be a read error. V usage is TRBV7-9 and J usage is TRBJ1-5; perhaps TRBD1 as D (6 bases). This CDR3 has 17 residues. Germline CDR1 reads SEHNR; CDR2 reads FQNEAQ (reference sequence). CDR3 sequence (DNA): TGCGCCAGCAGCCATCCAAAAGGGGGGGTTAGCAATCAGCCCCAGCATTTT. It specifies CASSHPKGGVSNQPQHF.

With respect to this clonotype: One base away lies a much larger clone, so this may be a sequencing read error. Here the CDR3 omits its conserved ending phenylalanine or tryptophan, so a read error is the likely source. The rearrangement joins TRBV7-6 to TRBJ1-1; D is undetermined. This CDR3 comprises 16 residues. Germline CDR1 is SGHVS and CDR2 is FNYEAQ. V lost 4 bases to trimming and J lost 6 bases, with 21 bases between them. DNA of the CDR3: TGTGCCAGCAGCTCCCAACCTCTGGCGTCCGGCGCTGAAGCTTTCCTT. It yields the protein CASSSQPLASGAEAFL.

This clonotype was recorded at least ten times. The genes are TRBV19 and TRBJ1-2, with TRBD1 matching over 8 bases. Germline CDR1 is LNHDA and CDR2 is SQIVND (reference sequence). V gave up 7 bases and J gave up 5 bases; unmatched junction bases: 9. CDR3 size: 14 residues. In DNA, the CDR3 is TGTGCCAGTACCCCCGGGACAGGTTCTTATGGCTACACCTTC. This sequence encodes CASTPGTGSYGYTF.

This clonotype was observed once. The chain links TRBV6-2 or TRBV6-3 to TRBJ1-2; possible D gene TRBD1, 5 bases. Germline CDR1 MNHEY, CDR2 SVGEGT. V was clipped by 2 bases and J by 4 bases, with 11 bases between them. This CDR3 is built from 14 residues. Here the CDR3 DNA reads TGTGCCAGCAGTTACGGGGACCAGGGCTATGGCTACACCTTC. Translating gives CASSYGDQGYGYTF.

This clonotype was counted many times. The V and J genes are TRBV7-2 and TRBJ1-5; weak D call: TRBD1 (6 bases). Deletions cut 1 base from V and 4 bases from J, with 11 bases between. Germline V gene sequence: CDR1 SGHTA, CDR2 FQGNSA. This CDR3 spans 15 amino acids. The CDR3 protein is CASSLGGTSNQPQHF. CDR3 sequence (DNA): TGTGCCAGCAGCTTAGGCGGGACATCGAATCAGCCCCAGCATTTT.

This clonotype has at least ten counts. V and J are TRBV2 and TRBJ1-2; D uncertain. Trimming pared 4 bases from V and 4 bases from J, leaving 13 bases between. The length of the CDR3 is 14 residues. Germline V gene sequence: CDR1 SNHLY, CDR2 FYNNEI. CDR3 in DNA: TGTGCCAGCAGTGGGCAAGGGTTTGTCTATGGCTACACCTTC. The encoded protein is CASSGQGFVYGYTF.

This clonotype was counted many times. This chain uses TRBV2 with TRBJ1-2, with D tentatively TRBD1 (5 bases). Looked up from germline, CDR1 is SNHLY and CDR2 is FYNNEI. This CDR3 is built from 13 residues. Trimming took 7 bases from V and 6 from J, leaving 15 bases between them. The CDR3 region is CASIEGVENGYTF. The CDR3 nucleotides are TGTGCCAGCATAGAAGGGGTGGAGAATGGCTACACCTTC.

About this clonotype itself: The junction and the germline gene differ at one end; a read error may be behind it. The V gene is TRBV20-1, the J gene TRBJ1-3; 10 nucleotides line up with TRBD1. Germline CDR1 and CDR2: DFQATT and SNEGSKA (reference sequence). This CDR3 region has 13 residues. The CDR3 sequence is CSARETGGYTIYF. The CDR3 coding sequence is TGCAGTGCTCGAGAGACAGGGGGCTACACCATATATTTT.

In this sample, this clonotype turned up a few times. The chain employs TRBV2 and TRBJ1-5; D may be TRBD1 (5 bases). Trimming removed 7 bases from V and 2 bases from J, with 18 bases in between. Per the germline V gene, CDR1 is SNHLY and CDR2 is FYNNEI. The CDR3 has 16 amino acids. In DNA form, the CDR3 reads TGTGCCAGCACCCCATCGGGAGGGGCGGGCAATCAGCCCCAGCATTTT. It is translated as CASTPSGGAGNQPQHF.

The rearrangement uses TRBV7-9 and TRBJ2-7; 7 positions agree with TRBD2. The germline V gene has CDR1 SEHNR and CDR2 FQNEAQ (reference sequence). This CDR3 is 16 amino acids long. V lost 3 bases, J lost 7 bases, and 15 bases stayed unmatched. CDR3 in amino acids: CASSLGRVVGNNEQYF. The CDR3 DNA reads TGTGCCAGCAGCTTGGGGAGGGTTGTCGGGAACAATGAGCAGTACTTC.